Following are 19 T cell receptor beta chains from one sample sequenced in a study of T cells after yellow fever vaccination. A single record per CDR3 protein comes from TCRdb applying MiXCR to the 5' RACE reads. Among around 68,000 distinct CDR3 sequences listed, about 7.3% were seen once. The source was CD8+ T cells sorted from PBMCs, collected 10 days after the first yellow fever vaccination. The receptors stem from a young man who received the YFV17D yellow fever vaccine.

The V gene is TRBV20-1, the J gene TRBJ2-1, with D possibly called TRBD1 or TRBD2 (5 bases each). Germline V gene data show CDR1 as DFQATT and CDR2 as SNEGSKA (reference sequence). The CDR3 covers 15 residues. The V end lost 3 bases, the J end lost 1 base, and 13 bases lay between the germline ends. The chain's CDR3 is CSARTLGGSYNEQFF. CDR3 in DNA: TGCAGTGCTAGGACTCTTGGGGGATCCTACAATGAGCAGTTCTTC.

The chain couples TRBV11-2 to TRBJ2-5, with 8 bases identical to TRBD2. Germline V lookup: CDR1 SGHAT, CDR2 FQNNGV. There are 18 residues in the CDR3. Germline trimming cut 1 base from V and 4 bases from J; bases unmatched to any gene: 14. The CDR3 loop reads CASSLVVSISAGGETQYF. For the CDR3, the DNA is TGTGCCAGCAGCTTAGTTGTTTCAATCAGCGCGGGGGGAGAGACCCAGTACTTC.

This clonotype was recorded at least ten times. The chain is built from TRBV12-3 or TRBV12-4 and TRBJ1-3; D gene unclear. V was clipped by 6 bases and J by 5 bases, with 5 bases between them. The CDR3 spans 11 residues. CDR3 in amino acids: CASRRRNTIYF. As DNA, the CDR3 is TGTGCCAGCAGGAGGAGAAACACCATATATTTT.

As regards this clonotype: Its ends do not fully match the called genes, so a read error is possible. The rearrangement uses TRBV7-7 and TRBJ2-2; either TRBD1 or TRBD2 may supply D (5 bases each). This CDR3 comprises 15 residues. CDR1 is SSHAT, CDR2 FNYEAQ, per germline (reference sequence). The CDR3 reads CASSFGEGSTGELFF. As DNA, the CDR3 is TGTGCTAGCAGCTTTGGAGAGGGGAGCACCGGGGAGCTGTTTTTT.

This clonotype came up a few times. V and J are TRBV6-5 and TRBJ2-3; TRBD1 is a possible D gene (5 bases). V gave up 3 bases and J gave up 8 bases, with 18 bases separating them. Looked up from germline, CDR1 is MNHEY and CDR2 is SVGAGI. The CDR3 sequence is 15 residues long. CDR3 DNA sequence: TGTGCCAGCAGTTATAATAGGCAGGGTATCGGTACGCAGTATTTT. Protein sequence: CASSYNRQGIGTQYF.

In the case of this clonotype: A read error may explain this, as a much larger clone is one base away. The chain links TRBV27 to TRBJ2-3; TRBD2 matches 10 bases. The V gene end was trimmed by 3 bases and the J gene end by 4 bases; junction bases not matched to a gene: 16. The length of the CDR3 is 19 residues. The germline V gene has CDR1 MNHEY and CDR2 SMNVEV (reference sequence). In DNA, the CDR3 is TGTGCCAGCAGTTTCTCCCCGATTGCAAGCGGGGGGGAATCAGATACGCAGTATTTT. Encoded protein: CASSFSPIASGGESDTQYF.

This clonotype was recorded at least ten times. This chain links TRBV5-1 with TRBJ2-3; TRBD2 matches at 10 bases. Germline CDR1 reads SGHRS; CDR2 reads YFSETQ. J gave up 1 base and V 3 bases, and 5 bases lay outside the gene matches. The CDR3 runs to 16 residues. CDR3 loop: CASSSILAGGTDTQYF. CDR3 in DNA: TGCGCCAGCAGCTCTATTCTAGCGGGGGGCACAGATACGCAGTATTTT.

Only a few counts were recorded for this clonotype. This chain links TRBV5-4 with TRBJ2-5; D unresolved. Trimming shortened V by 2 bases and J by 5 bases, and 13 bases separated the two germline ends. CDR1 is SGHNT, CDR2 YYREEE, per germline (reference sequence). The CDR3 length is 14 residues. CDR3 residues: CASSLSDVEETQYF. The CDR3 nucleotides read TGTGCCAGCAGCTTATCCGACGTTGAGGAGACCCAGTACTTC.

This clonotype was recorded at least ten times. The rearrangement joins TRBV5-1 to TRBJ2-1; 12 positions match TRBD2. Germline-derived CDR1 and CDR2 are SGHRS and YFSETQ. V was pared by 4 bases and J by 4 bases, with 3 bases of the junction left unmatched. CDR3 length: 15 amino acids. The CDR3 bases are TGCGCCAGCAGCGCGGGGACTAGCGGGTACAATGAGCAGTTCTTC. Protein product: CASSAGTSGYNEQFF.

This clonotype was picked up many times. The chain uses TRBV6-6 and TRBJ2-5; tentatively, D is TRBD2 (5 bases). The CDR3 has 13 amino acids. Germline loops: CDR1 MNHNY, CDR2 SVGAGI (reference sequence). V lost 6 bases and J 2 bases, leaving 10 bases between the germline ends. This chain's CDR3 is CASSPGEQETQYF. The CDR3 nucleotides are TGTGCCAGCAGCCCCGGGGAGCAAGAGACCCAGTACTTC.

Ten or more counts support this clonotype. This sequence joins TRBV10-3 and TRBJ2-5; D remains ambiguous. Trimming took off 3 bases at V and 2 bases at J, with 7 bases between the two ends. The germline V gene encodes CDR1 ENHRY and CDR2 SYGVKD. The CDR3 has 13 amino acids. CDR3 in DNA: TGTGCCATCAGTGACGGCGGACAAGAGACCCAGTACTTC. Its protein is CAISDGGQETQYF.

The chain couples TRBV7-2 to TRBJ1-4; no reliable D call. V lost 1 base, J lost 10 bases, and 10 bases lay in between. Germline CDR1 is SGHTA and CDR2 is FQGNSA. The CDR3 runs to 13 residues. The CDR3 region is CASSLGLEGKLFF. For the CDR3, the DNA is TGTGCCAGCAGCTTAGGGTTAGAGGGAAAACTGTTTTTT.

This clonotype was observed at least ten times. The rearrangement links TRBV7-2 to TRBJ1-2; 7 bases fit TRBD1. After removal of 0 bases from V and 3 bases from J, the junction contained 7 bases not matched to a gene. The germline V gene has CDR1 SGHTA and CDR2 FQGNSA. The CDR3 consists of 16 residues. CDR3 in amino acids: CASSLASGTAYYGYTF. As DNA, the CDR3 is TGTGCCAGCAGCTTAGCGTCTGGGACAGCCTACTATGGCTACACCTTC.

This clonotype was observed a handful of times. The chain carries TRBV25-1 and TRBJ2-1; possibly TRBD1 for D (6 bases). The germline gives CDR1 MGHDK, CDR2 SYGVNS. V gave up 6 bases and J gave up 4 bases, with 13 bases separating them. The CDR3 loop spans 14 amino acids. Here the CDR3 reads CASSSAGEYNEQFF. CDR3 bases: TGTGCCAGCAGCTCCGCAGGGGAATACAATGAGCAGTTCTTC.

The table lists this clonotype with a few counts. The genes are TRBV5-1 and TRBJ1-2; 8 bases fit TRBD1. The CDR3 loop spans 15 amino acids. Losses at the gene ends were 3 bases for V and 4 bases for J; bases not matched to a gene: 8. Germline loops: CDR1 SGHRS, CDR2 YFSETQ. The CDR3, as DNA: TGCGCCAGCAGCTCCCCGGACAGGGTTCCCTATGGCTACACCTTC. The encoded protein is CASSSPDRVPYGYTF.

This clonotype was observed many times. The chain carries TRBV9 and TRBJ2-5; 7 positions agree with TRBD1. CDR3 size: 14 residues. The germline CDR1 and CDR2 sequences are SGDLS and YYNGEE. The ends lost 5 bases at V and 5 bases at J; junction bases unmatched: 9. CDR3 coding DNA: TGTGCCAGCAGTGATGACAGGGTGGACGAGACCCAGTACTTC. Residues: CASSDDRVDETQYF.

The chain recombines TRBV4-2 with TRBJ2-5, with TRBD1 matching 8 bases. J was trimmed by 1 base and V by 4 bases; bases with no gene match: 2. Germline V CDR1 and CDR2: LGHNA, YNFKEQ. The CDR3 contains 14 residues. The CDR3 loop is CASSPTGGQETQYF. The CDR3 nucleotides read TGTGCCAGCAGCCCTACAGGGGGCCAAGAGACCCAGTACTTC.

This clonotype was counted many times. The genes are TRBV6-5 and TRBJ1-1; D gene uncertain. Between the trimmed V and J ends, which lost 2 bases and 2 bases, there was a span of 9 bases. Looked up from germline, CDR1 is MNHEY and CDR2 is SVGAGI. The length of the CDR3 is 14 residues. CDR3 protein: CASSYGTPNTEAFF. The CDR3 bases are TGTGCCAGCAGTTACGGCACCCCTAACACTGAAGCTTTCTTT.

There are a few counts of this clonotype. The chain combines TRBV4-1 with TRBJ2-2; D remains ambiguous. Trimming removed 4 bases from V and 6 bases from J, with 15 bases in between. Germline V gene data show CDR1 as MGHRA and CDR2 as YSYEKL. The length of the CDR3 is 15 residues. The CDR3 reads CASSRRDGMPGELFF. The CDR3 nucleotides are TGCGCCAGCAGCCGGAGAGACGGTATGCCCGGGGAGCTGTTTTTT.